Given below is one T cell receptor (beta chain) in context. It has no known antigen specificity. One base away there is no much larger clone; base qualities are not given. As encoded in the germline V gene, CDR1 is SGHRS while CDR2 is YFSETQ. The CDR3 sequence holds 16 residues, the cysteine and phenylalanine included. The kept DNA is CDR3 alone, 48 bases in frame from the first base. At the junction V is shortened by 4 bases and J by 6 bases; bases outside the gene matches: 12. In the prospective study, participants were roughly 18 to 100 years old, resided in about 25 geographic areas of the United States, and were enrolled through a virtual design. Cohort assignment in the prospective study relied on participant-reported clinical history from a screening survey and a study questionnaire. For ImmuneRACE Cohort 3, a participant was defined as recovered based on two consecutive negative NP/OP PCR tests, clearance by a healthcare professional, or resolution of symptoms. In the prospective study, mobile phlebotomists collected whole blood, serum and a nasopharyngeal or oropharyngeal swab from each participant. Over an approximately 2-month period, participants in the prospective study had the option of providing additional blood draws and questionnaires. Blood samples from the prospective study were shipped frozen or at room temperature prior to DNA extraction.

This specimen belongs to a study of blood T cell repertoires in COVID-19 (dated by TCRdb to the early 2020s). Broadly, across the study: Samples covering the acute and convalescent phases of COVID-19 were provided by collaborators in the United States, Italy and Spain. The material from the prospective study consisted of cDNA or gDNA derived from T cells, B-cell-depleted T cells, or PBMCs. Deeply sampled blood TCRbeta repertoires from subjects exposed to, actively infected with, or recovered from COVID-19 were included in the dataset. A freely available public database, intended as a resource for researchers studying the immune response to SARS-CoV-2, is where the repertoires were released. The samples were drawn from two sources: the first 160 participants of the ongoing ImmuneRACE study, and over 1,000 subjects contributed by 6 global collaborators. The sample metadata nearly always contained a de-identified subject ID, COVID-19 status, age in years and sex. Where available, HLA class I and class II types were obtained from metadata supplied by the sample provider rather than from assay-based typing. Here is what the overall study found, with its caveats: Clinical and demographic metadata were provided uncurated, with the amount varying by source and participant.

TCRbeta CDR3 regions were amplified from genomic DNA by means of the immunoSEQ Assay, a bias-controlled multiplex PCR. In the original analysis: The number of nucleated cells in each sample was estimated from the amplification of reference gene primers within the assay. Sequence reads were collapsed and filtered to measure the absolute abundance of every unique TCRbeta CDR3 rearrangement. For each sample, productive Simpson clonality was calculated as the square root of Simpson's diversity index over productive rearrangements. Sourced from immuneACCESS, this table was stored by TCRdb with only in-frame sequences that have V and J called. A share of the clones is absent; for the studies checked, an unresolved V gene accounts for under half, and the remainder has no known explanation. The V and J calls and the clone size are those of that table, but D and trimming were determined from the DNA. The sample yields about 300,000 clones; around 90% were counted once. Approximately 5.2% of the sample rests with the top ten.

The sequence was collected from a man aged 55-75 years who had recovered from COVID-19. Sequenced material: PBMCs or T cells enriched from blood (not recorded which). The chain was built from TRBV5-1 and TRBJ2-7, with 11 bases in between that match TRBD1. The DNA sequence reads TGCGCCAGCAGCCCAAATCCGGGACAGGGGGACCGCGAGCAGTACTTC. It translates as CASSPNPGQGDREQYF.